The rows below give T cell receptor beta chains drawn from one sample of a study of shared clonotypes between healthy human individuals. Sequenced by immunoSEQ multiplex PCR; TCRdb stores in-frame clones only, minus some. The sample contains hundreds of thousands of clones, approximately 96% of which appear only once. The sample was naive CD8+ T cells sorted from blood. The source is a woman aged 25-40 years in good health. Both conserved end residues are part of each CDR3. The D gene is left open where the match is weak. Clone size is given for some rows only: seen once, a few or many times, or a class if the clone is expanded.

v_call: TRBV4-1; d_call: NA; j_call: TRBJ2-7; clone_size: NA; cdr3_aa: CASSQDSRNSGYEQYF; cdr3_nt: TGCGCCAGCAGCCAAGACAGCCGGAATTCGGGCTACGAGCAGTACTTC
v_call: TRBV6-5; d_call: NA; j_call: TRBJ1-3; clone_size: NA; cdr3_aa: CASSYSWGNTIYF; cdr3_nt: TGTGCCAGCAGTTACTCGTGGGGAAACACCATATATTTT
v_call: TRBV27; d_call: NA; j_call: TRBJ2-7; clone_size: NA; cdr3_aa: CASSLKGFTYEQYF; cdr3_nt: TGTGCCAGCAGTTTAAAGGGGTTTACCTACGAGCAGTACTTC
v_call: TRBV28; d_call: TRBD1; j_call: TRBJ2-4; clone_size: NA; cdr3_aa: CASSIRTGLAKNIQYF; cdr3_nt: TGTGCCAGCAGTATACGGACAGGGCTGGCCAAAAACATTCAGTACTTC
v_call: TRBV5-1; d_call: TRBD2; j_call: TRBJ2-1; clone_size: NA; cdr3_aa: CASSLDGRASGMDEQFF; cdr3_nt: TGCGCCAGCAGCTTGGATGGGAGGGCTAGCGGGATGGATGAGCAGTTCTTC
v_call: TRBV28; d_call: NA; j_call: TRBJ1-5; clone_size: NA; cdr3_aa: CATLGTSGVDSNQPQHF; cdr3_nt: TGTGCCACCTTAGGTACTAGCGGGGTTGATAGCAATCAGCCCCAGCATTTT
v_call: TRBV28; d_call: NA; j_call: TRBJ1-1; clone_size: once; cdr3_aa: CASATEFYTEAFF; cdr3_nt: TGTGCCAGCGCAACGGAATTTTACACTGAAGCTTTCTTT
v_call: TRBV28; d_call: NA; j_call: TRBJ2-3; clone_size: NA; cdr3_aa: CASSFWGSTDTQYF; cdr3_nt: TGTGCCAGCAGTTTTTGGGGGAGTACAGATACGCAGTATTTT
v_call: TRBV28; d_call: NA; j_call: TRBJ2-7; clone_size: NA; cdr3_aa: CASSLVSAAKGSDEQYF; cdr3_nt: TGTGCCAGCAGTTTAGTGTCCGCCGCGAAGGGGAGCGACGAGCAGTACTTC
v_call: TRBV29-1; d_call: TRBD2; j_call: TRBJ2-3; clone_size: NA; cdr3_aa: CSVEGLAGGRDTQYF; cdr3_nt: TGCAGCGTTGAAGGACTAGCGGGGGGTAGAGATACGCAGTATTTT
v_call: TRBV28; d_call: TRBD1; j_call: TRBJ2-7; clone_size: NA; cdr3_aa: CATTGGVKAYEQYF; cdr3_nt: TGTGCCACCACAGGGGGCGTAAAAGCCTACGAGCAGTACTTC
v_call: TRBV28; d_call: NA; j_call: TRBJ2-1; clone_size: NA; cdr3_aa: CASRPSYNEQFF; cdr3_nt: TGTGCCAGCCGCCCTTCCTACAATGAGCAGTTCTTC
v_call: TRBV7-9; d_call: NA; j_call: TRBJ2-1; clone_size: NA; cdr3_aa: CASSSRYEAGSYNEQFF; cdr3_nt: TGTGCCAGCAGCTCCCGCTATGAAGCCGGGTCCTACAATGAGCAGTTCTTC
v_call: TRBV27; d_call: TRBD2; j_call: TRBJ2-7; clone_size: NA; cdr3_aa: CASSLSGLINEQYF; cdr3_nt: TGTGCCAGCAGTTTATCGGGACTAATCAACGAGCAGTACTTC
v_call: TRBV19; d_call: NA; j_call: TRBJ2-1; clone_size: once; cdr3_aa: CASSIGSLYNEQFF; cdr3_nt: TGTGCCAGTAGTATCGGCTCACTCTACAATGAGCAGTTCTTC
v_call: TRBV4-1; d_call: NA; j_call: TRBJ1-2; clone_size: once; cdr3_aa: CASSQDASNYGYTF; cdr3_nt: TGCGCCAGCAGCCAAGATGCCTCTAACTATGGCTACACCTTC
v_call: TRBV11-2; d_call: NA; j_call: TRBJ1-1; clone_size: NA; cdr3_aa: CASSLVRGAGTEAFF; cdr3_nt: TGTGCCAGCAGCTTAGTGCGGGGGGCGGGCACTGAAGCTTTCTTT
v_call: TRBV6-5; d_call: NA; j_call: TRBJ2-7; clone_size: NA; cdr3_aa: CASSSTARTFF; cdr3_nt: TGTGCCAGCAGTTCCACCGCTAGAACATTTTTC
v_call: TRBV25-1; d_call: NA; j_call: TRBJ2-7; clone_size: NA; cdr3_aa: CASSPPGVVNEQYF; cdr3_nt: TGTGCCAGCAGTCCTCCCGGTGTTGTCAACGAGCAGTACTTC
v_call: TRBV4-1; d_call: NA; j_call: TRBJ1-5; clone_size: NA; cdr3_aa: CASSQVEGNSQPQHF; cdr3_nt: TGCGCCAGCAGCCAAGTTGAAGGAAATTCTCAGCCCCAGCATTTT
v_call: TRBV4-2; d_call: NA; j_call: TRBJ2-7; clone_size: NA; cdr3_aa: CASSQGFAYSYEQYF; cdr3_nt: TGTGCCAGCAGCCAAGGGTTTGCGTATTCCTACGAGCAGTACTTC
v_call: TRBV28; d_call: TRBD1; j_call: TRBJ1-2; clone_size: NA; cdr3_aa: CASSFPGQGIDGYTF; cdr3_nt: TGTGCCAGCAGTTTCCCGGGACAGGGGATTGATGGCTACACCTTC
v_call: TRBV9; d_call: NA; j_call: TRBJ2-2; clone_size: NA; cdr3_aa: CASSVEGPNTGELFF; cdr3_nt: TGTGCCAGCAGCGTAGAGGGGCCGAACACCGGGGAGCTGTTTTTT
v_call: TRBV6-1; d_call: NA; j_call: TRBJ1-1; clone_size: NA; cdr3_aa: CASSEERLGRVTEAFF; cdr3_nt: TGTGCCAGCAGTGAAGAACGGCTGGGTCGGGTCACTGAAGCTTTCTTT
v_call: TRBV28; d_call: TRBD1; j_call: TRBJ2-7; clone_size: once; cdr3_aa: CASSLTGASYEQYF; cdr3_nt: TGTGCCAGCAGTTTGACAGGGGCTAGCTACGAGCAGTACTTC
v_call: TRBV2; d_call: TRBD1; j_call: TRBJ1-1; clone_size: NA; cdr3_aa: CASSAGQGVMNTEAFF; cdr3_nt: TGTGCCAGCAGTGCTGGACAGGGGGTCATGAACACTGAAGCTTTCTTT
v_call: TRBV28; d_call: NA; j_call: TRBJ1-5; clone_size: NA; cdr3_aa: CASSLERSPYSNQPQHF; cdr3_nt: TGTGCCAGCAGTTTAGAGAGGTCCCCGTATAGCAATCAGCCCCAGCATTTT
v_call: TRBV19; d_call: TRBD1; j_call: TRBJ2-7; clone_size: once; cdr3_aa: CASSILDRGQGGGEQYF; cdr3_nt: TGTGCCAGTAGTATACTCGATCGAGGACAGGGAGGAGGCGAGCAGTACTTC
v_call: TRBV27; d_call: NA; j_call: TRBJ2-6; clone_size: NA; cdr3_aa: CASSLSTWELGANVLTF; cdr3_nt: TGTGCCAGCAGTTTATCGACTTGGGAGCTTGGGGCCAACGTCCTGACTTTC
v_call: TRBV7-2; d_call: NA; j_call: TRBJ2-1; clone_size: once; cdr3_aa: CASTQGGSGNEQFF; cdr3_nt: TGTGCCAGCACCCAGGGGGGTAGTGGGAATGAGCAGTTCTTC
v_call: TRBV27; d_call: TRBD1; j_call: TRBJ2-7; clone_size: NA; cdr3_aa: CASSLRGRYEQYF; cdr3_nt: TGTGCCAGCAGTTTAAGGGGGCGGTACGAGCAGTACTTC
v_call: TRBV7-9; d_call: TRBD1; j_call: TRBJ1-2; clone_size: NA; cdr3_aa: CASSTGQGLYGYTF; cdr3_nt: TGTGCCAGCAGCACCGGACAGGGACTATATGGCTACACCTTC
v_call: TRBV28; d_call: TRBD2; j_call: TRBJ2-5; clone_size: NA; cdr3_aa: CASLDGEGETQYF; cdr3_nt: TGTGCCAGTTTGGACGGGGAGGGAGAGACCCAGTACTTC
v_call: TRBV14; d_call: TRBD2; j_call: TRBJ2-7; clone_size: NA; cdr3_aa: CASSQRLAGQFTRQYF; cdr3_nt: TGTGCCAGCAGCCAGAGACTAGCGGGGCAATTTACGAGGCAGTACTTC
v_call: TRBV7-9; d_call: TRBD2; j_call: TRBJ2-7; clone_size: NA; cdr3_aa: CASSLGGSSEQYF; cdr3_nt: TGTGCCAGCAGCTTAGGCGGGAGCTCCGAGCAGTACTTC
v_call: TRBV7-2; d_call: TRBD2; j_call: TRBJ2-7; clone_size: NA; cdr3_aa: CASRPSSGRDYEQYF; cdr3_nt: TGTGCCAGCAGGCCGAGTAGCGGGAGGGATTACGAGCAGTACTTC
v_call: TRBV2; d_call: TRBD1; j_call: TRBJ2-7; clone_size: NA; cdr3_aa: CASSEALGQGPYEQYF; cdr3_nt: TGTGCCAGCAGTGAAGCGCTGGGACAGGGTCCCTACGAGCAGTACTTC
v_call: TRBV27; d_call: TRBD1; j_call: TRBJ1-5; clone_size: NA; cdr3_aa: CASMPGGNNQPQHF; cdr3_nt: TGTGCCAGCATGCCAGGGGGCAACAATCAGCCCCAGCATTTT
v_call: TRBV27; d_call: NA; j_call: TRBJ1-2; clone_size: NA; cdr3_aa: CASKTGGQGYTF; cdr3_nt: TGTGCCAGCAAGACGGGGGGGCAAGGCTACACCTTC
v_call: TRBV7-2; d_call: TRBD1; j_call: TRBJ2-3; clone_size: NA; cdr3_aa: CASSLDGTGGEADTQYF; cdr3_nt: TGTGCCAGCAGCTTAGACGGGACAGGGGGCGAGGCAGATACGCAGTATTTT
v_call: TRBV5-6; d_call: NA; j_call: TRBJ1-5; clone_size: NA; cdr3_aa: CASSHSTGTNQPQHF; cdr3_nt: TGTGCCAGCAGCCATTCAACAGGGACCAATCAGCCCCAGCATTTT
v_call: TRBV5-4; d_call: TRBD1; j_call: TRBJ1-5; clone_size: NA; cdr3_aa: CASSLQGATQPQHF; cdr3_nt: TGTGCCAGCAGCTTACAGGGGGCGACTCAGCCCCAGCATTTT
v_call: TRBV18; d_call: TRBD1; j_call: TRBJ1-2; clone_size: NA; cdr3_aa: CASSAPGTGDGYTF; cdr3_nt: TGTGCCAGCTCAGCACCCGGGACAGGGGATGGCTACACCTTC
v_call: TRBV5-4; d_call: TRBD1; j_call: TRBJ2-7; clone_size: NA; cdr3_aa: CASSSDRASYEQYF; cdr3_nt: TGTGCCAGCAGCTCGGACAGGGCGTCCTACGAGCAGTACTTC
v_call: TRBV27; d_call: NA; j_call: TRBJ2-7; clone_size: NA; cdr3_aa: CASSPGGQGVEQYF; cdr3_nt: TGTGCCAGCAGCCCGGGAGGGCAGGGGGTCGAGCAGTACTTC
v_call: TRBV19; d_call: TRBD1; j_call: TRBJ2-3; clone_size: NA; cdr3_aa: CAASLIFGQGGTDTQYF; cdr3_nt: TGTGCCGCCTCACTCATCTTCGGACAGGGGGGAACAGATACGCAGTATTTT
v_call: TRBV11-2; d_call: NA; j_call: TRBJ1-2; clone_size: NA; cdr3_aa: CASSLGPFLRRRYGYTF; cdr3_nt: TGTGCCAGCAGCTTAGGGCCATTCCTCAGGAGGCGCTATGGCTACACCTTC
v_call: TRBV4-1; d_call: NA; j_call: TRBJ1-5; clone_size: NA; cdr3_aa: CASSQVRDRNQPQHF; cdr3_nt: TGCGCCAGCAGCCAAGTCCGGGACCGCAATCAGCCCCAGCATTTT
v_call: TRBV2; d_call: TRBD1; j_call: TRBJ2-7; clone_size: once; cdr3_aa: CASSVGQGYYEQYF; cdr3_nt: TGTGCCAGCAGTGTGGGACAGGGGTACTACGAGCAGTACTTC
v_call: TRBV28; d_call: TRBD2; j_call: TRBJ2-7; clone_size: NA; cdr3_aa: CASSENLLAGVYEQYF; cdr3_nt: TGTGCCAGCAGTGAAAATTTATTAGCGGGAGTCTACGAGCAGTACTTC
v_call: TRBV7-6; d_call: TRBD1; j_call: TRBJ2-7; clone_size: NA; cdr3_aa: CASSSTGEQYF; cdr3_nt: TGTGCCAGCAGCTCGACAGGGGAGCAGTACTTC
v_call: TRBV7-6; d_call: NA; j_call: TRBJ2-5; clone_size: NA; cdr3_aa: CASSSGQLYQETQYF; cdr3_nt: TGTGCCAGCAGTTCAGGACAGCTATACCAAGAGACCCAGTACTTC
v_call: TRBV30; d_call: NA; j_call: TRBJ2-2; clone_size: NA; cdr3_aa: CAWSVPIRHALGELFF; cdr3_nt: TGTGCCTGGAGTGTACCCATTCGACATGCCCTTGGGGAGCTGTTTTTT
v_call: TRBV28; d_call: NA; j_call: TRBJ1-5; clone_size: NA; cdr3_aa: CASSLGETLNQPQHF; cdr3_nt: TGTGCCAGCAGTTTAGGGGAGACCCTCAATCAGCCCCAGCATTTT
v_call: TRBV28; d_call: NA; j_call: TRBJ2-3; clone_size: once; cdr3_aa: CASSLWSPSGDTDTQYF; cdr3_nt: TGTGCCAGCAGTTTATGGTCCCCGAGCGGAGACACAGATACGCAGTATTTT